Sequencing of this TCR beta chain was carried out in a study of metastatic and nonmetastatic thyroid tumors. Across the study: Patients with malignant and benign thyroid disease provided blood and tumor or nodule tissue, whose repertoires were compared. General observations from the study: According to reports, the diversity of TCR beta was significantly higher in malignant thyroid tumors than in benign nodules, and this held in both blood and tumor samples.

This clone was detected many times. The antigen remains undetermined. Thyroid surgery had not been preceded by any treatment in any patient. As handled by the study authors: CDR3 was compared across clinicopathological groups, and the resulting differences were used to build a distant-metastasis classifier for papillary thyroid cancer. From the PCR reads, TCRdb re-called clones with MiXCR. These V and J calls derive from TCRdb rather than the authors' analysis. This sample yields tens of thousands of clones, of which approximately 16% are seen a single time; 9% to 10% belongs to the top ten. Trimming shortened V by 0 bases and J by 3 bases, and 16 bases separated the two germline ends. The CDR3 runs 17 residues. Germline CDR1 and CDR2: LGHDT and YNNKEL (reference sequence).

The source is a female donor with papillary thyroid cancer or a benign thyroid nodule (not recorded which). Some clones in this sample may be carry-over from other donors' samples. The rearrangement joins TRBV3-1 to TRBJ2-3; D is possibly TRBD2 (5 bases). Material: tumor tissue. CDR3 sequence: CASSQDFRRGWTDTQYF. The CDR3 bases are TGTGCCAGCAGCCAAGATTTTCGGAGAGGGTGGACAGATACGCAGTATTTT.